This T cell receptor (beta chain) was found in a study of CD8 T cells in ankylosing spondylitis. Study outcomes and limitations: Ankylosing spondylitis blood appeared to carry a characteristic TCR beta motif of roughly 8 highly homologous variants. The authors found the disease-linked clones to be CD8+ and relatively rare in peripheral blood. The clones that were linked to disease were reported to be significantly enriched in matched synovial fluid samples from ankylosing spondylitis patients.

The CDR3 length is 14 residues. V lost 0 bases and J 2 bases, leaving 8 bases between the germline ends. Germline V CDR1 and CDR2: SGHVS, FNYEAQ. This clonotype has only a few counts. Its specificity is unknown. Libraries for TCR beta were made by quantitative 5'-RACE with molecular barcodes. Via MiXCR, TCRdb re-called the 5' RACE reads, giving one row per CDR3 protein. The repertoire holds under 250,000 distinct CDR3 sequences, with about 30% as singletons. The chain is built from TRBV7-6 and TRBJ2-7, with a possible D match to TRBD1 (6 bases). Sequenced sample: blood, either unsorted or a sorted T cell fraction (not recorded which). This receptor was obtained from a male donor with ankylosing spondylitis or in good health (not recorded which). CDR3 DNA sequence: TGTGCCAGCAGCTTAGCGACAGGAACCTACGAGCAGTACTTC. It is translated as CASSLATGTYEQYF.